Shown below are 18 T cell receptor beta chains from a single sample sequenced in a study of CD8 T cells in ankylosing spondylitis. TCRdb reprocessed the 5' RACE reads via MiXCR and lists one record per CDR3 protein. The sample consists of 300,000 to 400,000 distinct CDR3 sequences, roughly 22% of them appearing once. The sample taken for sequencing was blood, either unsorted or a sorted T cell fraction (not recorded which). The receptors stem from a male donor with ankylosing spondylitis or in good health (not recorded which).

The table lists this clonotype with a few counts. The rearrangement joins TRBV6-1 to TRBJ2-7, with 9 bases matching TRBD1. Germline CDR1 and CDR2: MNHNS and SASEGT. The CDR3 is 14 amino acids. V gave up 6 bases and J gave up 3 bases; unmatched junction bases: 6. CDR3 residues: CASRDRGIHYEQYF. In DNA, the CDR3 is TGTGCCAGCAGAGACAGGGGGATTCACTACGAGCAGTACTTC.

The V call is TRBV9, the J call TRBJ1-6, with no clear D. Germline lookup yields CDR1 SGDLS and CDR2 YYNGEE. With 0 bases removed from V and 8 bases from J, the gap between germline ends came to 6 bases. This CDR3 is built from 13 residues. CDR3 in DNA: TGTGCCAGCAGCGTAGGAGACGATTCACCCCTCCACTTT. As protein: CASSVGDDSPLHF.

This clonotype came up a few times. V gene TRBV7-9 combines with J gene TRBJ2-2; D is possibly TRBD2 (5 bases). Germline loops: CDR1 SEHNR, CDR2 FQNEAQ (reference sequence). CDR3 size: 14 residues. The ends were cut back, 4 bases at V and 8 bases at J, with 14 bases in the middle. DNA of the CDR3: TGTGCCAGCAGCTCGCCCCGGACTTCTGGGGAGCTGTTTTTT. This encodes CASSSPRTSGELFF. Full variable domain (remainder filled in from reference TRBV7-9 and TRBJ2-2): DTGVSQNPRHKITKRGQNVTFRCDPISEHNRLYWYRQTLGQGPEFLTYFQNEAQLEKSRLLSDRFSAERPKGSFSTLEIQRTEQGDSAMYLCASSSPRTSGELFFGEGSRLTVL.

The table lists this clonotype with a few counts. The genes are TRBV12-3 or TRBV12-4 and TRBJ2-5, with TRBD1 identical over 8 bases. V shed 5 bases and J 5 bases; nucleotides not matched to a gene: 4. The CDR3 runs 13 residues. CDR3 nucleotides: TGTGCCAGCAGTCAGACAGGGGAGGAGACCCAGTACTTC. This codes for CASSQTGEETQYF.

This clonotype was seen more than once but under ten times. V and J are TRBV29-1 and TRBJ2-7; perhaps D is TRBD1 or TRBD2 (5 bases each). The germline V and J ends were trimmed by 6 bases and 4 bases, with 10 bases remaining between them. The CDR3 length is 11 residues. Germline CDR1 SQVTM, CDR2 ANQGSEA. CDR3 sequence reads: CSVGDDYEQYF. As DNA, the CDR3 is TGCAGCGTAGGGGACGATTACGAGCAGTACTTC.

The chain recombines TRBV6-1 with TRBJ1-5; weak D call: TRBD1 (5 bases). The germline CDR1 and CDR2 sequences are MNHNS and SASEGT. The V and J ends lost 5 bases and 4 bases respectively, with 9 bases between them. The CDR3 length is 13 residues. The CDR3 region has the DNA TGTGCCAGCAGTATGACAGAGAATCAGCCCCAGCATTTT. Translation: CASSMTENQPQHF.

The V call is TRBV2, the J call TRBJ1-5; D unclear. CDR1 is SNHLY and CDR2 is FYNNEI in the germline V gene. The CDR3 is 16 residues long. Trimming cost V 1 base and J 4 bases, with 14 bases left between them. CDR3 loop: CASSEGPSRGNQPQHF. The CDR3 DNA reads TGTGCCAGCAGTGAAGGTCCCTCCCGAGGGAATCAGCCCCAGCATTTT.

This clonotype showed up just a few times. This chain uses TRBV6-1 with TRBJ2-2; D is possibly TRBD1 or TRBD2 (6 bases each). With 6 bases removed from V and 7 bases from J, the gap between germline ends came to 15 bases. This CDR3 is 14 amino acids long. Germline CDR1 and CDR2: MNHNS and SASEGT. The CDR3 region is CASSHRDGSGELFF. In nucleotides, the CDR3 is TGTGCCAGCAGCCACAGGGACGGGAGCGGGGAGCTGTTTTTT.

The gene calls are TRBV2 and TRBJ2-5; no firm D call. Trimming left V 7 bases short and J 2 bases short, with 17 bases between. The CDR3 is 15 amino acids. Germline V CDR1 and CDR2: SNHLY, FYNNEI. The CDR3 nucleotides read TGTGCCAGCAAAGAAAATCCCGACCAACAAGAGACCCAGTACTTC. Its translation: CASKENPDQQETQYF. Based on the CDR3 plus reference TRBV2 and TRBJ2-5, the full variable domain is EPEVTQTPSHQVTQMGQEVILRCVPISNHLYFYWYRQILGQKVEFLVSFYNNEISEKSEIFDDQFSVERPDGSNFTLKIRSTKLEDSAMYFCASKENPDQQETQYFGPGTRLLVL.

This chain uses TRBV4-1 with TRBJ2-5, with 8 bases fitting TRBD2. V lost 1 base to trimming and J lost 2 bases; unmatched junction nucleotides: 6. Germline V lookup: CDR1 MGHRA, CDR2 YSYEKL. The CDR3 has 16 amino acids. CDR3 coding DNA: TGCGCCAGCAGCCAAGCCTTAGCGGGGCCTCAAGAGACCCAGTACTTC. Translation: CASSQALAGPQETQYF.

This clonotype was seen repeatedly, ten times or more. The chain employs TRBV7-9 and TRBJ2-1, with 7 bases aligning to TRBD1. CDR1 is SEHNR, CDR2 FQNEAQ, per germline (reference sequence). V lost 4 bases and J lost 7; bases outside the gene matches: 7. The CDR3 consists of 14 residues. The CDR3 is CASSSSDRLNEQFF. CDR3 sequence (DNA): TGTGCCAGCAGCTCCTCGGACAGGCTGAATGAGCAGTTCTTC.

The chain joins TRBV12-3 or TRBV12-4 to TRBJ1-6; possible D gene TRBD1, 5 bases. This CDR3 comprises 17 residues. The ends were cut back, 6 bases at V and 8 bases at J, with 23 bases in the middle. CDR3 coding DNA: TGTGCCAGCAGCCCCGTCCCGGCCGGACGGGGCTATTCACCCCTCCACTTT. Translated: CASSPVPAGRGYSPLHF.

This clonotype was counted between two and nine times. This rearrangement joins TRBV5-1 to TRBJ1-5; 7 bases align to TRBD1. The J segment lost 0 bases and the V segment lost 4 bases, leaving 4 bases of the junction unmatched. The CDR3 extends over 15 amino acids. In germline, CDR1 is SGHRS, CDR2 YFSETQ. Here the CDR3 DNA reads TGCGCCAGCAGCATATCAGGGGGTAGCAATCAGCCCCAGCATTTT. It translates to CASSISGGSNQPQHF. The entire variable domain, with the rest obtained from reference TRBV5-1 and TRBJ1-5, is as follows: KAGVTQTPRYLIKTRGQQVTLSCSPISGHRSVSWYQQTPGQGLQFLFEYFSETQRNKGNFPGRFSGRQFSNSRSEMNVSTLELGDSALYLCASSISGGSNQPQHFGDGTRLSIL.

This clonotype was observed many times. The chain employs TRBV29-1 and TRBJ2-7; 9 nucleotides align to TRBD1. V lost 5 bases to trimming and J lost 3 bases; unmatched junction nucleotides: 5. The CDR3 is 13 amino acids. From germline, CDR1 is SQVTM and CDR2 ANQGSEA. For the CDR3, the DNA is TGCAGCGTTCGGACAGGGGTAAGCTACGAGCAGTACTTC. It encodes CSVRTGVSYEQYF.

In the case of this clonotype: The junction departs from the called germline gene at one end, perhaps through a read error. The CDR3 region is CASSQDTGAVSPYDGNF. Here the CDR3 DNA reads TGCGCCAGCAGCCAAGATACCGGGGCTGTTAGCCCCTATGATGGGAATTTT. J is TRBJ2-3 and V is TRBV4-1; D tentatively fits TRBD1 or TRBD2 (5 bases each). Looked up from germline, CDR1 is MGHRA and CDR2 is YSYEKL. CDR3 length: 17 amino acids.

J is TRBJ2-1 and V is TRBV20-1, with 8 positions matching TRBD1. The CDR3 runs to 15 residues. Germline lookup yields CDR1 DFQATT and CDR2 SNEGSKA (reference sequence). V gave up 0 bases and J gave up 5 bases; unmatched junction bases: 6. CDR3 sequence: CSARDQGALNNEQFF. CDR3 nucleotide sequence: TGCAGTGCTAGAGATCAGGGGGCCCTGAACAATGAGCAGTTCTTC.

As DNA, the CDR3 is TGCGCCAGCAGCCAAGATCCCGGCTCCACCGGGGAGCTGTTTTTT. Its protein is CASSQDPGSTGELFF. V usage is TRBV4-1 and J usage is TRBJ2-2; D uncertain. This CDR3 spans 15 amino acids. Trimming cost V 0 bases and J 4 bases, with 9 bases left between them. Germline CDR1 is MGHRA and CDR2 is YSYEKL.

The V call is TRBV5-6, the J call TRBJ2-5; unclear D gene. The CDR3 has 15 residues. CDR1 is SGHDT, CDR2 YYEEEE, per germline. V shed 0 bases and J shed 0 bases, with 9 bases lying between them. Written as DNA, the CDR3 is TGTGCCAGCAGCTTGGGGCAGGCACACCAAGAGACCCAGTACTTC. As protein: CASSLGQAHQETQYF.